Included here is one T cell receptor (beta chain) sequence, with context. What it recognizes is unknown. The primer mix had 60 Vbeta and 13 Jbeta primers. Clones were sequenced by immunoSEQ multiplex PCR, and TCRdb holds only the in-frame ones, with some missing. The listing contains roughly 79,000 clones. The sample belongs to a study of cytomegalovirus exposure and HLA in healthy donors. General study results and limits: The authors later linked a missense DCLRE1C variant to TCR beta V- and J-gene trimming. Cytomegalovirus status, reportedly, was diagnosed with high specificity and sensitivity by the classifier. In vitro experiments confirmed that three CMV-associated chains were specific for CMV antigens. In an earlier analysis, productive rearrangement rates for most beta V segments clustered near 87% or 30%.

V was clipped by 10 bases and J by 4 bases; unmatched bases: 3. The CDR3 sequence is 12 residues long. Germline-derived CDR1 and CDR2 are MNHNY and SVGAGI (reference sequence). The clonotype originates from a young man in good health and CMV-seronegative. The rearrangement links TRBV6-6 to TRBJ2-7; 11 bases line up with TRBD2. Sequenced input: PBMCs. The CDR3 sequence is CAIAGGPYEQYF. CDR3 nucleotide sequence: TGTGCCATAGCGGGAGGGCCGTACGAGCAGTACTTC.